What follows are 27 T cell receptor beta chains derived from one specimen sequenced in a study of cytomegalovirus exposure and HLA in healthy donors. The PCR employed 60 Vbeta primers together with 13 Jbeta primers. Some clones are missing from TCRdb's copy, which holds only in-frame ones; the method was immunoSEQ multiplex PCR. The table includes 63,000 or so clones, 80% detected once. Source material: PBMCs. The receptors were gathered from a woman in her 30s in good health and CMV-seronegative.

The V and J genes are TRBV4-2 and TRBJ1-6; D is uncertain. The CDR3 consists of 17 residues. V gave up 0 bases and J gave up 8 bases, with 17 bases separating them. Germline values: CDR1 LGHNA, CDR2 YNFKEQ. CDR3 in DNA: TGTGCCAGCAGCCAAGATCCGTTAGTACGACTGGATTCACCCCTCCACTTT. Translating it yields CASSQDPLVRLDSPLHF.

This clone was observed a single time. The chain is built from TRBV4-1 and TRBJ1-2; 8 nucleotides align to TRBD1. The germline V gene has CDR1 MGHRA and CDR2 YSYEKL. J lost 6 bases, V lost 1 base, and 7 bases had no gene match. CDR3 length equals 15 residues. The CDR3 region has the DNA TGCGCCAGCAGCCAAGCGACAGGGGTAGTTCATGGCTACACCTTC. Its translation is CASSQATGVVHGYTF.

The chain recombines TRBV9 with TRBJ1-6; D possibly corresponds to TRBD1 (6 bases). Trimming shortened V by 4 bases and J by 7 bases, and 12 bases separated the two germline ends. This CDR3 comprises 14 residues. Germline CDR1 SGDLS, CDR2 YYNGEE. The CDR3 bases are TGTGCCAGCAGCCCTACAGGGACCAATTCACCCCTCCACTTT. Translation: CASSPTGTNSPLHF.

V and J are TRBV7-7 and TRBJ2-5; maybe TRBD2 (6 bases). Between the trimmed V and J ends, which lost 5 bases and 4 bases, there was a span of 11 bases. The CDR3 spans 13 residues. The V gene's germline CDR1 is SSHAT and CDR2 FNYEAQ (reference sequence). The CDR3 here is CASSPGLRETQYF. CDR3 in DNA: TGTGCCAGCAGCCCGGGACTGCGAGAGACCCAGTACTTC.

The V call is TRBV30, the J call TRBJ2-7; the D is unclear. The CDR3 is 11 amino acids. Germline-derived CDR1 and CDR2 are GTSNPN and SVGIG (reference sequence). V lost 5 bases and J 6 bases, leaving 11 bases between the germline ends. The CDR3 DNA is TGTGCCTGGGGTCCAGGATTCGAGCAGTACTTC. This codes for CAWGPGFEQYF.

This clone was picked up a small number of times. The genes are TRBV6-1 and TRBJ1-1; 7 nucleotides line up with TRBD1. Germline V gene sequence: CDR1 MNHNS, CDR2 SASEGT. The CDR3 extends over 13 amino acids. V lost 6 bases, J lost 1 base, and 2 bases stayed unmatched. The CDR3: CASSWDRNTEAFF. For the CDR3, the DNA is TGTGCCAGCAGCTGGGACAGGAACACTGAAGCTTTCTTT.

V is TRBV30 and J is TRBJ2-3, with D perhaps matching TRBD1 (6 bases). The CDR3 sequence is 13 residues long. Per the germline V gene, CDR1 is GTSNPN and CDR2 is SVGIG (reference sequence). Trimming cost V 3 bases and J 6 bases, with 13 bases left between them. CDR3 in DNA: TGTGCCTGGAGAGACAGGTCAAGGGATACGCAGTATTTT. It encodes CAWRDRSRDTQYF.

V and J are TRBV29-1 and TRBJ2-2, with D maybe TRBD2 (5 bases). CDR3 length: 13 amino acids. From germline, CDR1 is SQVTM and CDR2 ANQGSEA. The germline V and J ends were trimmed by 5 bases and 7 bases, with 14 bases remaining between them. The CDR3 DNA sequence: TGCAGCGTTTACCCGCCGGGAAACGGGGAGCTGTTTTTT. Translation gives CSVYPPGNGELFF.

This rearrangement joins TRBV5-1 to TRBJ2-5; 7 bases match TRBD2. CDR1 SGHRS and CDR2 YFSETQ come from the germline V gene. Losses at the gene ends were 4 bases for V and 2 bases for J; bases not matched to a gene: 8. CDR3 length: 15 amino acids. The CDR3 sequence: CASSPSGVVQETQYF. The CDR3 DNA sequence: TGCGCCAGCAGCCCCAGCGGGGTGGTACAAGAGACCCAGTACTTC.

This rearrangement joins TRBV6-1 to TRBJ2-2, with D tentatively TRBD1 (6 bases). Germline assignment: CDR1 MNHNS and CDR2 SASEGT. The CDR3 has 14 amino acids. The ends were cut back, 8 bases at V and 3 bases at J, with 13 bases in the middle. For the CDR3, the DNA is TGTGCCAGCGAGGGGCCAGGGGACACCGGGGAGCTGTTTTTT. Translated, it gives CASEGPGDTGELFF.

The V gene is TRBV9, the J gene TRBJ1-1, with D hard to call. Trimming took 1 base from V and 3 from J, leaving 10 bases between them. The CDR3 loop spans 14 amino acids. Germline values: CDR1 SGDLS, CDR2 YYNGEE. The CDR3 DNA reads as TGTGCCAGCAGCGTACTCGGCGGTGACACTGAAGCTTTCTTT. Amino acid sequence: CASSVLGGDTEAFF.

The chain employs TRBV2 and TRBJ1-1; D is unresolved. V lost 0 bases to trimming and J lost 4 bases, with 18 bases between them. From germline, CDR1 is SNHLY and CDR2 FYNNEI. This CDR3 comprises 17 residues. The CDR3 DNA reads as TGTGCCAGCAGTGAAGCAAAGTTGGGGAGGGCTCCCACTGAAGCTTTCTTT. It encodes CASSEAKLGRAPTEAFF.

The chain couples TRBV4-2 to TRBJ2-7, with 10 nucleotides matching TRBD2. Germline loops: CDR1 LGHNA, CDR2 YNFKEQ. The CDR3 spans 17 residues. The J segment lost 7 bases and the V segment lost 3 bases, leaving 15 bases of the junction unmatched. As DNA, the CDR3 is TGTGCCAGCAGCCAGCTATACCCCAGCGGGGGGGCGGGTGAGCAGTACTTC. This encodes CASSQLYPSGGAGEQYF.

This chain connects TRBV11-2 to TRBJ2-1; 10 bases fit TRBD1. J gave up 7 bases and V 5 bases, and 11 bases lay outside the gene matches. This CDR3 is 16 amino acids long. Looked up from germline, CDR1 is SGHAT and CDR2 is FQNNGV. The CDR3 DNA follows: TGTGCCAGCAGCGACCGGACAGGGGGACCTTTGAATGAGCAGTTCTTC. Protein: CASSDRTGGPLNEQFF.

This sequence joins TRBV6-5 and TRBJ2-6; D uncertain. The V gene lost 0 bases and the J gene lost 4 bases, with 4 bases spanning the gap. The CDR3 extends over 14 amino acids. CDR1 and CDR2 (germline): MNHEY, SVGAGI. The CDR3 region is CASSYSRGANVLTF. CDR3 DNA: TGTGCCAGCAGTTACTCGCGAGGGGCCAACGTCCTGACTTTC.

This chain joins TRBV5-6 and TRBJ1-6; a possible D gene is TRBD1 (5 bases). Trimming removed 4 bases from V and 3 bases from J, with 14 bases in between. Germline CDR1 and CDR2: SGHDT and YYEEEE. CDR3 length: 16 amino acids. CDR3 protein: CASSDWGGVYNSPLHF. CDR3 nucleotide sequence: TGTGCCAGCAGCGATTGGGGGGGAGTCTATAATTCACCCCTCCACTTT.

This clone was detected only a few times. This chain uses TRBV7-2 with TRBJ1-2, with no clear D. V was cut by 5 bases and J by 5 bases, with 12 bases left in between. CDR1 is SGHTA, CDR2 FQGNSA, per germline. This CDR3 has 13 amino acids. The CDR3 DNA sequence: TGTGCCAGCAGCCTATTCGTAGATTATGGCTACACCTTC. Translation: CASSLFVDYGYTF.

This chain links TRBV2 with TRBJ1-6, with D unclear. Germline-derived CDR1 and CDR2 are SNHLY and FYNNEI. CDR3 size: 12 residues. Trimming took 6 bases from V and 15 from J, leaving 15 bases between them. Here the CDR3 reads CASSQEGRSLHF. The CDR3 nucleotides are TGTGCCAGCAGCCAAGAGGGTAGGAGCCTCCACTTT.

This chain joins TRBV6-1 and TRBJ2-1, with D perhaps matching TRBD2 (5 bases). V shed 0 bases and J shed 6 bases, with 9 bases lying between them. Per germline, CDR1 MNHNS and CDR2 SASEGT. The CDR3 covers 14 residues. The DNA for the CDR3 is TGTGCCAGCAGTGAAGCAAGCGGAGCCAATGAGCAGTTCTTC. Residues: CASSEASGANEQFF.

V and J are TRBV2 and TRBJ1-1; a possible D gene is TRBD1 (5 bases). The germline gives CDR1 SNHLY, CDR2 FYNNEI. The CDR3 has 13 amino acids. V shed 7 bases and J shed 3 bases, with 12 bases lying between them. CDR3: CASMLPGDTEAFF. CDR3 in DNA: TGTGCCAGCATGCTTCCGGGGGACACTGAAGCTTTCTTT.

This rearrangement joins TRBV29-1 to TRBJ2-7, with 8 positions matching TRBD1. Germline values: CDR1 SQVTM, CDR2 ANQGSEA. The CDR3 spans 13 residues. V lost 4 bases to trimming and J lost 4 bases; unmatched junction nucleotides: 6. The CDR3: CSVGTGKRYEQYF. In DNA form, the CDR3 reads TGCAGCGTTGGGACAGGGAAGCGGTACGAGCAGTACTTC.

CDR3: CASSQDVRAGYTF. In nucleotides, the CDR3 is TGCGCCAGCAGCCAAGACGTGCGGGCGGGCTACACCTTC. The J gene is TRBJ1-2, the V gene TRBV4-1; D unresolved. Trimming took 0 bases from V and 8 from J, leaving 10 bases between them. CDR3 length: 13 amino acids. CDR1 MGHRA and CDR2 YSYEKL come from the germline V gene.

V usage is TRBV29-1 and J usage is TRBJ1-2, with a weak D call TRBD1 (6 bases). V shed 5 bases and J shed 4 bases, with 26 bases lying between them. From germline, CDR1 is SQVTM and CDR2 ANQGSEA. CDR3 length equals 17 residues. The CDR3 coding sequence is TGCAGCGTTCCTACACGGCGATTCGGGACACCGAGCTATGGCTACACCTTC. Translation gives CSVPTRRFGTPSYGYTF. Full variable domain (missing parts from reference TRBV29-1 and TRBJ1-2): SAVISQKPSRDICQRGTSLTIQCQVDSQVTMMFWYRQQPGQSLTLIATANQGSEATYESGFVIDKFPISRPNLTFSTLTVSNMSPEDSSIYLCSVPTRRFGTPSYGYTFGSGTRLTVV.

This clone was counted once. This chain joins TRBV4-1 and TRBJ2-1; 8 bases are shared with TRBD2. This CDR3 is built from 16 residues. The V gene end was trimmed by 0 bases and the J gene end by 9 bases; junction bases not matched to a gene: 10. Germline CDR1 MGHRA, CDR2 YSYEKL. The CDR3 here is CASSQDVAGGLAEQFF. The CDR3 coding sequence is TGCGCCAGCAGCCAAGATGTGGCGGGGGGTTTGGCTGAGCAGTTCTTC.

The chain recombines TRBV29-1 with TRBJ2-7; TRBD2 matches 8 bases. The length of the CDR3 is 14 residues. Germline V gene sequence: CDR1 SQVTM, CDR2 ANQGSEA. V dropped 0 bases and J dropped 2; count of bases not matched to a gene: 3. CDR3: CSVEDGGEAYEQYF. CDR3 in DNA: TGCAGCGTTGAAGACGGGGGGGAGGCCTACGAGCAGTACTTC.

The V and J genes are TRBV7-2 and TRBJ2-7; the D is unclear. Germline V CDR1 and CDR2: SGHTA, FQGNSA. Trimming shortened V by 0 bases and J by 3 bases, and 12 bases separated the two germline ends. The CDR3 has 15 amino acids. CDR3 amino acids: CASSLALSTGYEQYF. The CDR3 nucleotides are TGTGCCAGCAGCTTAGCGCTTTCAACGGGCTACGAGCAGTACTTC.

The chain is built from TRBV18 and TRBJ1-1; 7 bases match TRBD1. The CDR3 is made up of 14 amino acids. The germline V gene has CDR1 KGHSH and CDR2 LQKENI. The J segment lost 5 bases and the V segment lost 3 bases, leaving 6 bases of the junction unmatched. The CDR3: CASSPGQSRTEAFF. CDR3 sequence (DNA): TGTGCCAGCTCACCGGGACAGTCAAGAACTGAAGCTTTCTTT.